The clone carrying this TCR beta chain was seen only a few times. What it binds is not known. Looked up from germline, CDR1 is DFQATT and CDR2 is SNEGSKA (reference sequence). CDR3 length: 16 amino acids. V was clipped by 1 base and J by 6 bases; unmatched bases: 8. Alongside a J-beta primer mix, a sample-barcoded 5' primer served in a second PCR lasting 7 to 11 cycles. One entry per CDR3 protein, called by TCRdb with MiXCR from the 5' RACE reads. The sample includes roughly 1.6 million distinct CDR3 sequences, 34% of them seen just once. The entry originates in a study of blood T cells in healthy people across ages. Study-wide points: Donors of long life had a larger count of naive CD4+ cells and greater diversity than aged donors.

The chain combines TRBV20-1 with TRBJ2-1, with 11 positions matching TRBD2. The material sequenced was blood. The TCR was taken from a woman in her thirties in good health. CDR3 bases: TGCAGTGCTAGAGGGTTGGTTAGCGGGGGGGCCAATGAGCAGTTCTTC. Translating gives CSARGLVSGGANEQFF.